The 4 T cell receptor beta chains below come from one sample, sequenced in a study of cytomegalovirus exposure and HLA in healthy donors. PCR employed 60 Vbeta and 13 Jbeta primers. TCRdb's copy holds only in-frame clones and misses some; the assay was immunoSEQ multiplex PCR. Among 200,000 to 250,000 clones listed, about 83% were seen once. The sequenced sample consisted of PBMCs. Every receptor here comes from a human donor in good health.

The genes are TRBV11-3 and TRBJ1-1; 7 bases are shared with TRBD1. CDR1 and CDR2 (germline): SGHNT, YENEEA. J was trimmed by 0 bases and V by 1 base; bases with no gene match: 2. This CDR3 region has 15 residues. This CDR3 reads CASSLGQGVNTEAFF. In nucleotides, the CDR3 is TGTGCCAGCAGCTTAGGCCAGGGGGTGAACACTGAAGCTTTCTTT.

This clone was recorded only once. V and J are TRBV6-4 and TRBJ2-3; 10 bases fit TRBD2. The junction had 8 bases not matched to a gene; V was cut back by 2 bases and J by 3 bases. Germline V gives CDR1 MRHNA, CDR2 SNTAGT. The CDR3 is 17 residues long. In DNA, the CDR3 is TGTGCCAGCAGTGACGAGCCTAGCGGGAGTTTGACAGATACGCAGTATTTT. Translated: CASSDEPSGSLTDTQYF.

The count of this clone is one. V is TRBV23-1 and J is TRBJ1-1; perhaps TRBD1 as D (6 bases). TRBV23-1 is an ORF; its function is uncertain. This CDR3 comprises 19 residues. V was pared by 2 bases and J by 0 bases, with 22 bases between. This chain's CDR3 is CASSQATYRVFGLNTEAFF. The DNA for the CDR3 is TGCGCCAGCAGTCAAGCGACTTACAGGGTTTTCGGTTTGAACACTGAAGCTTTCTTT.

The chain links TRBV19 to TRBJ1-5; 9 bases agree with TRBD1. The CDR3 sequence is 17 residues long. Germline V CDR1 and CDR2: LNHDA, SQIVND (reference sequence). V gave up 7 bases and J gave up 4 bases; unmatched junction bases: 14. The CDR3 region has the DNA TGTGCCAGTACCGCTCCTAGGGGACAGGGACTAAATCAGCCCCAGCATTTT. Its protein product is CASTAPRGQGLNQPQHF.